This entry lists 2 T cell receptor beta chains sequenced from one sample in a study of blood T cells in healthy people across ages. Using a J-beta primer mix together with a sample-barcoded 5' primer, a second PCR was run for 7 to 11 cycles. Each CDR3 protein gets one entry after TCRdb re-called the 5' RACE reads with MiXCR. Seen here are 1.4 million to 1.5 million distinct CDR3 sequences, 42% observed once, and the top ten hold 6.5% to 10%. Sequencing was performed on blood. The receptors here all came from a woman aged 18-29 years in good health.

This chain links TRBV6-5 with TRBJ2-5; 8 positions agree with TRBD2. V lost 7 bases, J lost 4 bases, and 11 bases stayed unmatched. CDR1 and CDR2 (germline): MNHEY, SVGAGI. This CDR3 is built from 15 residues. The chain's CDR3 is CASKEAGVSVETQYF. The CDR3 DNA is TGTGCCAGCAAAGAAGCGGGAGTAAGCGTAGAGACCCAGTACTTC.

The J gene is TRBJ2-1, the V gene TRBV6-5, with a weak D call TRBD2 (6 bases). CDR1 is MNHEY, CDR2 SVGAGI, per germline. With 2 bases removed from V and 5 bases from J, the gap between germline ends came to 10 bases. This CDR3 region has 14 residues. The CDR3 DNA is TGTGCCAGCAGTTACGGGACTCTGAACAATGAGCAGTTCTTC. Translating it yields CASSYGTLNNEQFF.